The present T cell receptor (beta chain) was sequenced within a study of regulatory dendritic cells for organ transplantation. The CDR3 has 16 amino acids. CDR1 SGDLS and CDR2 YYNGEE come from the germline V gene. V was shortened by 0 bases and J by 4 bases, with 14 bases between the two germline ends. Concerning this clone: The antigen is unknown.

Sequencing used immunoSEQ multiplex PCR; TCRdb keeps in-frame clones, though not all of them. The sample shows tens of thousands of clones, about four fifths of them seen only once. Points from the study as a whole: Memory CD8+ T cells were the most oligoclonal; naive cells were highly diverse. Mature dendritic cells appeared to drive more memory CD8+ clonal expansion than regulatory ones.

Memory T cells were CD45RO+, naive were CD45RA+, sorted by FACS. The V and J genes are TRBV9 and TRBJ1-3; a weak D match, TRBD1 (5 bases). What was sequenced was naive CD4+ T cells from blood. Subset here: CD45RA+ naive T cells. This clonotype was sampled from a human donor in good health. The CDR3 loop is CASSVATGGSGNTIYF. In DNA, the CDR3 is TGTGCCAGCAGCGTAGCTACGGGGGGATCGGGAAACACCATATATTTT.